These 12 T cell receptor beta chains originate from one sample sequenced in a study of regulatory T cells in long-lasting Graves disease. Stated time point: newly diagnosed GD, antithyroid drugs for less than 3 months. Researchers made the TCR library from RNA that was extracted from PBMCs. Arm-PCR of CDR3 regions with iRepertoire HTBI primers generated TCR beta libraries. TCRdb processed the multiplex PCR reads anew with MiXCR; each CDR3 protein has one entry. The data hold about 430,000 distinct CDR3 sequences, with 15% observed a single time. A further study also used this sample, focusing on T cells in Graves' hyperthyroidism and ophthalmopathy.

This specimen consisted of peripheral blood mononuclear cells (PBMCs), obtained at new diagnosis, from a patient treated with antithyroid drugs. The receptors stem from a woman aged 40 to 50 with Graves disease.

This clonotype was counted ten times or more. This sequence joins TRBV6-2 or TRBV6-3 and TRBJ1-4; the match to TRBD1 covers 11 bases. Germline assignment: CDR1 MNHEY and CDR2 SVGEGT. The length of the CDR3 is 16 residues. J lost 6 bases, V lost 2 bases, and 5 bases had no gene match. The CDR3 DNA follows: TGTGCCAGCAGTTACCGTCCGGGACAGGGGGATGAAAAACTGTTTTTT. Residues: CASSYRPGQGDEKLFF.

The rearrangement links TRBV4-1 to TRBJ2-1; D perhaps matches TRBD2 (7 bases). This CDR3 spans 15 amino acids. Trimming took off 4 bases at V and 5 bases at J, with 15 bases between the two ends. Per germline, CDR1 MGHRA and CDR2 YSYEKL. The DNA for the CDR3 is TGCGCCAGCAGCCGAATGGAAGGGGGGGACAATGAGCAGTTCTTC. It is translated as CASSRMEGGDNEQFF.

The chain carries TRBV4-2 and TRBJ1-6; D is undetermined. The V end was cut by 0 bases, the J end by 8 bases, with 5 bases between. The germline CDR1 and CDR2 sequences are LGHNA and YNFKEQ. The CDR3 runs 13 residues. The CDR3 loop reads CASSQDPDSPLHF. The DNA for the CDR3 is TGTGCCAGCAGCCAAGATCCGGATTCACCCCTCCACTTT.

This clonotype was counted only a few times. A read error may explain this, as a much larger clone is one base away. The chain joins TRBV28 to TRBJ2-7; D ambiguous. The CDR3 consists of 11 residues. CDR1 is MDHEN and CDR2 is SYDVKM in the germline V gene. Trimming took off 6 bases at V and 3 bases at J, with 6 bases between the two ends. CDR3 protein: CASRLNYEQYF. In DNA form, the CDR3 reads TGTGCCAGCAGACTTAACTACGAGCAGTACTTC.

The DNA of the CDR3 is TGTGCCTGGCCCACACTAGCGGGAGAATGCAATGAGCAGTTCTTC. This translates into CAWPTLAGECNEQFF. The V gene is TRBV30, the J gene TRBJ2-1; the match to TRBD2 covers 11 bases. The J segment lost 6 bases and the V segment lost 5 bases, leaving 9 bases of the junction unmatched. Germline lookup yields CDR1 GTSNPN and CDR2 SVGIG (reference sequence). The CDR3 extends over 15 amino acids. Full variable domain (missing parts from reference TRBV30 and TRBJ2-1): SQTIHQWPATLVQPVGSPLSLECTVEGTSNPNLYWYRQAAGRGLQLLFYSVGIGQISSEVPQNLSASRPQDRQFILSSKKLLLSDSGFYLCAWPTLAGECNEQFFGPGTRLTVL.

This clonotype was seen only a few times. The chain joins TRBV27 to TRBJ1-3; a possible D gene is TRBD1 (6 bases). The CDR3 length is 17 residues. Trimming stripped 2 bases from V and 3 bases from J, with 17 bases between. The germline V gene encodes CDR1 MNHEY and CDR2 SMNVEV (reference sequence). CDR3 coding DNA: TGTGCCAGCAGTTTAACTCATGGGGGGGCCGTTGGAAACACCATATATTTT. Its protein product is CASSLTHGGAVGNTIYF.

This clonotype was observed many times. This chain links TRBV28 with TRBJ1-6, with unresolved D. Germline-derived CDR1 and CDR2 are MDHEN and SYDVKM. The CDR3 covers 12 residues. V was pared by 5 bases and J by 10 bases, with 9 bases between. CDR3 sequence (DNA): TGTGCCAGCAGTCCCTTAGGGTCACCCCTCCACTTT. Encoded protein: CASSPLGSPLHF.

The genes are TRBV11-2 and TRBJ2-3; 13 bases line up with TRBD2. V was pared by 5 bases and J by 0 bases, with 14 bases of the junction left unmatched. Germline V gene lookup returns CDR1 SGHAT and CDR2 FQNNGV. The length of the CDR3 is 20 residues. The CDR3 nucleotides are TGTGCCAGCAGCCAAGGCATCCTAAGGGGACTAGCGGGGAGCACAGATACGCAGTATTTT. It yields the protein CASSQGILRGLAGSTDTQYF.

As to this clonotype: A much larger clone differs by one base, so this may be a read error. The gene calls are TRBV12-5 and TRBJ2-6; a weak D match, TRBD2 (6 bases). Per germline, CDR1 LGHNT and CDR2 FRNRAP. The CDR3 runs to 16 residues. The CDR3, as DNA: TGTGCTAGTACGACGGGAGTGGTAGCTGGGGCCGACGTCCTGACTTTC. This translates into CASTTGVVAGADVLTF.

This clonotype has a single count. The gene calls are TRBV5-8 and TRBJ2-7; D not resolved. Trimming left V 2 bases short and J 5 bases short, with 11 bases between. Germline CDR1 is SGHTS and CDR2 is YDEGEE. The CDR3 totals 13 residues. CDR3 protein: CASSLWSGNEQYF. The CDR3 DNA follows: TGTGCCAGCAGCTTATGGTCGGGTAACGAGCAGTACTTC.

This clonotype was counted ten times or more. The gene calls are TRBV7-2 and TRBJ1-6; unclear D gene. With 5 bases removed from V and 9 bases from J, the gap between germline ends came to 11 bases. Germline assignment: CDR1 SGHTA and CDR2 FQGNSA. The CDR3 is made up of 13 amino acids. CDR3: CASSPGNFSPLHF. CDR3 in DNA: TGTGCCAGCAGCCCCGGGAATTTTTCACCCCTCCACTTT.

The CDR3 DNA sequence: TGTGCCTGGACAGGGCGCCTTGGGGGTGAGCAGTTCTTC. Protein product: CAWTGRLGGEQFF. The chain joins TRBV30 to TRBJ2-1; D could derive from TRBD1 or TRBD2 (5 bases each). The CDR3 has 13 residues. Trimming stripped 4 bases from V and 9 bases from J, with 16 bases between. Germline CDR1 reads GTSNPN; CDR2 reads SVGIG (reference sequence).